This section outlines one T cell receptor (beta chain) sequence together with its context. The target antigen is unknown. As the sequencing template, cDNA was produced by extracting RNA and reverse transcribing it. Produced via immunoSEQ multiplex PCR; TCRdb's table is partial and in-frame only. The data contain more than 110,000 clones, roughly 62% of them singletons. The sample comes from a study of CD8+ T cells in alopecia areata. Study-level results: Possibly as an HLA-related effect, TCR sharing across patients appeared less clear than in mice.

This CDR3 has 18 residues. V dropped 4 bases and J dropped 1; count of bases not matched to a gene: 15. Germline CDR1 and CDR2: KGHSH and LQKENI. V usage is TRBV18 and J usage is TRBJ2-7, with 8 bases lining up with TRBD1. This clonotype was sampled from a human donor with alopecia areata. The material sequenced was CD4+ T cells sorted from blood, taken at week 0. CDR3 amino acids: CASSRIPSGQGESYEQYF. DNA of the CDR3: TGTGCCAGCTCACGCATACCCTCCGGACAGGGAGAATCCTACGAGCAGTACTTC.